This record concerns one TCR beta chain sequence. Its target is unknown. These data come from a study of cytomegalovirus exposure and HLA in healthy donors. Study details: Out of 150 million to 200 million T cells, an earlier analysis found fewer than 140 million unique TCR beta sequences in total.

No record exists of this donor's CMV serostatus. The CDR3 has 14 residues. Losses at the gene ends were 1 base for V and 5 bases for J; bases not matched to a gene: 2. Germline loops: CDR1 LNHDA, CDR2 SQIVND (reference sequence). Amplification used 60 Vbeta primers and 13 Jbeta primers. Only in-frame clones appear in the TCRdb table, and some are missing; sequencing was by immunoSEQ multiplex PCR. The data show approximately 160,000 clones, 80% seen once. Overall study findings and caveats: Later, TCR association rates were found to vary by HLA locus, highest for DRB1 and lowest for HLA-C.

Material for sequencing was PBMCs. The chain combines TRBV19 with TRBJ2-1; TRBD2 agrees at 7 bases. The TCR was taken from a human donor in good health. In DNA form, the CDR3 reads TGTGCCAGTAGTATAGGTGGGACTAACAATGAGCAGTTCTTC. Translation gives CASSIGGTNNEQFF. Looking up the rest from reference TRBV19 and TRBJ2-1 gives the full variable domain: DGGITQSPKYLFRKEGQNVTLSCEQNLNHDAMYWYRQDPGQGLRLIYYSQIVNDFQKGDIAEGYSVSREKKESFPLTVTSAQKNPTAFYLCASSIGGTNNEQFFGPGTRLTVL.